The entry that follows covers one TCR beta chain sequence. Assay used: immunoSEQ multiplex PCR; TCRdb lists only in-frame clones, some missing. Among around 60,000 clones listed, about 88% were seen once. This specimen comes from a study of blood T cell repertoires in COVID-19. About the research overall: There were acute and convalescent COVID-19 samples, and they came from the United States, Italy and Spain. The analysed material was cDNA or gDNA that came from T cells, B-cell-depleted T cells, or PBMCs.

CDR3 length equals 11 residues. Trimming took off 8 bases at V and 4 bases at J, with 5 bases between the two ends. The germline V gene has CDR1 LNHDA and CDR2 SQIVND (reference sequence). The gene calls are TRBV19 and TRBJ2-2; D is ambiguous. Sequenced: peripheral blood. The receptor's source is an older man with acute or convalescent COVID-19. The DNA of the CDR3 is TGTGCCAGTTCTTCCACCGGGGAGCTGTTTTTT. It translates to CASSSTGELFF.